This entry describes one T cell receptor (beta chain). The record originates from a study of T cell responses to AZD1222 COVID-19 vaccine. Profiled with immunoSEQ multiplex PCR; TCRdb holds only in-frame clones, not every one. The sample carries 65,000 to 70,000 clones, about three quarters recorded once. The V gene lost 0 bases and the J gene lost 0 bases, with 12 bases spanning the gap. Germline CDR1 LGHDT, CDR2 YNNKEL (reference sequence). There are 17 residues in the CDR3. The chain recombines TRBV3-1 (or the pseudogene TRBV3-2) with TRBJ2-1; D not certain. This clonotype originated in an adult in good health. The sequencing used peripheral blood, collected on day 0 of AZD1222 vaccination. DNA for the CDR3: TGTGCCAGCAGCCAAGAGATAGCCCGGAGCTCCTACAATGAGCAGTTCTTC. Protein: CASSQEIARSSYNEQFF.